The 9 T cell receptor beta chains listed next were all sequenced from one sample in a study of shared clonotypes between healthy human individuals. This table comes from immunoSEQ multiplex PCR, and its TCRdb copy is limited to in-frame clones, with some not included. The sample records fewer than 500,000 clones, approximately 79% being singletons. The material sequenced was PBMCs. The receptors were gathered from a woman in her thirties or forties in good health. Some clones in this sample may be carry-over from other donors' samples.

The rearrangement links TRBV11-1 to TRBJ1-3; unclear D gene. Germline CDR1 is SGHAT and CDR2 is FQDESV (reference sequence). Trimming took 6 bases from V and 0 from J, leaving 9 bases between them. The CDR3 covers 14 residues. The CDR3 DNA is TGTGCCAGCAGTTTGGGGTTCTCTGGAAACACCATATATTTT. It specifies CASSLGFSGNTIYF.

The chain combines TRBV2 with TRBJ2-7; perhaps TRBD2 as D (6 bases). The V end was cut by 6 bases, the J end by 2 bases, with 14 bases between. The germline V gene encodes CDR1 SNHLY and CDR2 FYNNEI. The CDR3 covers 14 residues. DNA of the CDR3: TGTGCCAGCAGCCGGGGACTCCCGACCTACGAGCAGTACTTC. Protein: CASSRGLPTYEQYF.

The V gene is TRBV7-2, the J gene TRBJ2-5; D tentatively reads TRBD1 or TRBD2 (6 bases each). CDR3 length: 15 residues. V lost 2 bases and J 4 bases, leaving 14 bases between the germline ends. Germline lookup yields CDR1 SGHTA and CDR2 FQGNSA. The CDR3 nucleotides read TGTGCCAGCAGCTTACGACGGGGGCCGGGAGAGACCCAGTACTTC. Amino acid sequence: CASSLRRGPGETQYF.

The CDR3 bases are TGTGCCAGCAGCTTAACCGGGAATTTACTAGGGTGGGTCCCAGATACGCAGTATTTT. Its protein product is CASSLTGNLLGWVPDTQYF. This chain connects TRBV7-3 to TRBJ2-3, with TRBD2 as a possible D gene (5 bases). Germline V gene lookup returns CDR1 SGHTA and CDR2 FQGTGA. The CDR3 spans 19 residues. V was clipped by 0 bases and J by 4 bases, with 23 bases between them.

CDR3 nucleotides: TGTGCCATCGGGCTGGACATTAGCACAGATACGCAGTATTTT. Amino acids: CAIGLDISTDTQYF. J is TRBJ2-3 and V is TRBV10-3, with D perhaps matching TRBD1 (5 bases). V was trimmed by 8 bases and J by 0 bases, leaving 12 bases between them. The CDR3 is 14 residues long. Per germline, CDR1 ENHRY and CDR2 SYGVKD.

This sequence joins TRBV5-1 and TRBJ2-1; 10 nucleotides agree with TRBD2. CDR1 is SGHRS and CDR2 is YFSETQ in the germline V gene. Trimming at V came to 0 bases and at J to 3 bases, leaving 6 bases not matched to a gene. This CDR3 is 17 amino acids long. DNA for the CDR3: TGCGCCAGCAGCTTGGTAGCGGGAGGCCTCGACTACAATGAGCAGTTCTTC. This encodes CASSLVAGGLDYNEQFF.

The genes are TRBV7-3 and TRBJ1-1; D uncertain. This CDR3 has 14 amino acids. Germline CDR1 reads SGHTA; CDR2 reads FQGTGA. V was clipped by 1 base and J by 4 bases, with 10 bases between them. The CDR3 sequence is CASSLSGRSTEAFF. Here the CDR3 DNA reads TGTGCCAGCAGCTTAAGCGGTCGGAGCACTGAAGCTTTCTTT.

Of note for this clone: This sample includes further DNA sequences coding for the same CDR3. This chain joins TRBV7-9 and TRBJ2-7; 7 nucleotides align to TRBD1. With 5 bases clipped from V and 3 bases from J, the junction kept 13 bases outside the gene matches. The CDR3 spans 16 residues. Germline CDR1 SEHNR, CDR2 FQNEAQ (reference sequence). CDR3 in amino acids: CASSVSRDSRIYEQYF. CDR3 bases: TGTGCCAGCAGCGTCAGCCGGGACAGTCGAATCTACGAGCAGTACTTC.

The chain employs TRBV6-1 and TRBJ2-1; 11 bases match TRBD2. The V and J ends lost 4 bases and 4 bases, in that order; junction bases with no gene match: 6. This CDR3 is 16 amino acids long. Looked up from germline, CDR1 is MNHNS and CDR2 is SASEGT. The CDR3 spells CASSGSGTSGYNEQFF. CDR3 DNA sequence: TGTGCCAGCAGTGGATCCGGGACTAGCGGATACAATGAGCAGTTCTTC.